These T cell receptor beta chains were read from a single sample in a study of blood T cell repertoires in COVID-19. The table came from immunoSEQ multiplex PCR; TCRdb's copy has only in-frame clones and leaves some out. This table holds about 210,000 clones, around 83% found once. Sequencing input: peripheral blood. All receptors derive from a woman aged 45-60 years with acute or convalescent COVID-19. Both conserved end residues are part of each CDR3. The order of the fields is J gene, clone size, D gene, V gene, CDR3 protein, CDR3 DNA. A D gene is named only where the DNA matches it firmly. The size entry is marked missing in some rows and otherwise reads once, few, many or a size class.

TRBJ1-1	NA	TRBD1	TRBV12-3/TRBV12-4	CASSSQQGTGAFF	TGTGCCAGCAGCTCTCAACAGGGGACCGGGGCTTTCTTT
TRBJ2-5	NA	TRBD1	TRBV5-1	CASSFTAGGQETQYF	TGCGCCAGCAGCTTCACGGCAGGGGGCCAAGAGACCCAGTACTTC
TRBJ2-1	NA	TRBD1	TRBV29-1	CSVGQGVRNEQFF	TGCAGCGTAGGACAGGGAGTACGCAATGAGCAGTTCTTC
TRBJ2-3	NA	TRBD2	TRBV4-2	CASSQGSPFCGSNDTQYF	TGTGCCAGCAGCCAAGGATCGCCCTTTTGCGGGAGTAACGATACGCAGTATTTT
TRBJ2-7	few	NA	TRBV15	CATSPRSGTQTYEQYF	TGTGCCACCAGCCCCCGGTCGGGGACTCAGACCTACGAGCAGTACTTC
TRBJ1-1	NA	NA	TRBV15	CATSSPLNTEAFF	TGTGCCACCAGCAGCCCATTGAACACTGAAGCTTTCTTT
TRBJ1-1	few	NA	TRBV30	CAWKAGQGYMNTEAFF	TGTGCCTGGAAAGCAGGGCAGGGTTACATGAACACTGAAGCTTTCTTT
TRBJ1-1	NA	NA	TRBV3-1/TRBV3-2	CASSQDWRYTEAFF	TGTGCCAGCAGCCAAGATTGGAGGTACACTGAAGCTTTCTTT
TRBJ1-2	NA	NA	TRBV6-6	CASSYDGGGYTF	TGTGCCAGCAGTTACGACGGAGGCGGCTACACCTTC
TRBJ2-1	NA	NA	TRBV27	CASSLRQGYNEQFF	TGTGCCAGCAGTTTGAGGCAGGGGTACAATGAGCAGTTCTTC
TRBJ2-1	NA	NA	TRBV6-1	CASSEARIEQFF	TGTGCCAGCAGTGAAGCGAGGATTGAGCAGTTCTTC
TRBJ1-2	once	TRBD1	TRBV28	CASRTGGGGYTF	TGTGCCAGCAGGACAGGGGGCGGTGGCTACACCTTC
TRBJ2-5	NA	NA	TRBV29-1	CSVEIQIPQETQYF	TGCAGCGTTGAGATCCAGATACCTCAAGAGACCCAGTACTTC
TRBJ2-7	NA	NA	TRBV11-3	CASSLGPSYEQYF	TGTGCCAGCAGCTTAGGGCCGTCCTACGAGCAGTACTTC
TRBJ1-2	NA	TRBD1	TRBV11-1	CASSLNAAGGYGYTF	TGTGCCAGCAGCTTAAACGCGGCAGGGGGGTATGGCTACACCTTC
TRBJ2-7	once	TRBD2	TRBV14	CASRPVLSGKQYF	TGTGCCAGCAGACCAGTCCTTAGCGGGAAGCAGTACTTC
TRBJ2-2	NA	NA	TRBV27	CASSPNRVRINTGELFF	TGTGCCAGCAGTCCAAACCGAGTCAGGATAAACACCGGGGAGCTGTTTTTT